The TCR beta chain under discussion was sequenced for a study of vaccination effects on CD4 cells after COVID-19 (dated by TCRdb to between 2020 and 2023). About the full investigation: Post-vaccine samples across the study were collected a median of 72 days after the second dose, with a range of 14 to 241. Altogether, some 10 COVID-19 convalescent patients and several SARS-CoV-2-naive healthy vaccine recipients made up the full study. In the study, cultures from other donors were sequenced using the Oncomine TCR Beta short-read assay on an Illumina iSeq 100. The study compared SARS-CoV-2 spike-specific CD4+ TCR repertoires before and after mRNA vaccination in COVID-19 convalescent patients and infection-naive vaccine recipients. Study-level results and caveats: Limitations of the study were the small number of convalescent patients and the absence of early post-infection timepoints. In healthy vaccine recipients, vaccine-induced clones were almost all SARS-CoV-2 mono-reactive, with only 1 of 255 cross-reactive with common cold coronaviruses. Clones induced by infection and clones induced by vaccination both contracted markedly at late timepoints after vaccination, which fits with T cell responses waning over time.

V lost 2 bases and J lost 8 bases, and the count of bases not matched to a germline gene is 8. The CDR3 holds 17 amino acids from the cysteine to the phenylalanine. CDR3 DNA only is kept here, 51 bases in frame from base 1. The germline V gene provides CDR1 SGHRS and CDR2 YFSETQ. This clone was found once. The antigen it binds to is not known. No base qualities exist here, and no much larger clone lies one base off it. Receptor libraries were prepared by the immunoSEQ multiplex PCR assay. DNA from the CD4+ T cells that had been cultured and isolated underwent TCR beta CDR3 sequencing. From the authors' description of their analysis: Non-productive TCR sequences were discarded, and reads were trimmed to the CDR3 region, with only CDR3s of 7 or more amino acids retained. Antigen-specific clonotypes were identified using the MANAFEST web app by comparison of expansion in peptide wells against reference cultures. Positive clones required FDR<0.05 expansion versus reference and all other wells, odds ratio above 5, and frequency above 0.1% in two replicate wells. A clonotype was called cross-reactive if it was significantly expanded both in SARS-CoV-2 spike wells and in at least one common cold coronavirus spike condition. Levenshtein distance calculated with the stringdist R package was used to assess CDR3 similarity, and unrooted trees were constructed with ape in R 3.6.1. Not all clones reach the TCRdb copy of this immuneACCESS table, which keeps in-frame sequences only. Checked studies attribute under half of the gap to unresolved V genes and leave the rest unexplained. V, J and clone size are taken as reported in that table, and D and trimming were inferred from the DNA itself. Present in this sample are approximately 31,000 clones, under 75% of which were seen just once. The ten most abundant clones make up approximately 12% of the sample.

In the ViraFEST assay, PBMC were stimulated with viral peptide pools, and antigen-specific CD4+ T cell clonotypes were then identified by expansion using TCR sequencing. After about 9 days of culture, CD4+ T cells were isolated with the EasySep CD4+ T cell isolation kit. Each participant received two doses of an mRNA SARS-CoV-2 vaccine, either BNT162b2 or mRNA-1273. Healthy vaccine recipients had no prior SARS-CoV-2 infection, confirmed by negative nucleocapsid antibodies before and after vaccination. About 2.1 million PBMC per well were cultured in IMDM with about 4.5% human AB serum, roughly 11 IU/ml IL-2 and gentamicin, plus 10 ug/ml peptides. Half of the culture medium was replaced with fresh IL-2-containing medium on days 3 and 7. Unless otherwise noted, each peptide stimulation condition was cultured in triplicate wells. PBMC were separated from whole blood using Ficoll-Paque Plus gradient centrifugation and were then either cryopreserved at -140C or used fresh. The spike proteins of SARS-CoV-2 and of the common cold coronaviruses HCoV-NL63, HCoV-OC43 and HCoV-229E were spanned by overlapping peptide pools. The QIAamp micro DNA kit was used to extract genomic DNA from the cultured CD4+ T cells.

Rearrangement joined TRBV5-1 to TRBJ2-1, and TRBD2 aligns with 15 junction nucleotides. The sequenced sample was CD4+ T cells from PBMCs cultured with HCoV-229E spike peptides, obtained after COVID-19 vaccination. The sample's cell subset or site, from its label and the paper: HCoV-229E spike overlapping peptide pool stimulation. The clonotype was recovered from a human donor who received a COVID-19 vaccine. The nucleotides are TGCGCCAGCAGCTTACGCCGGACTAGCGGGGGGGCGGATGAGCAGTTCTTC. It encodes CASSLRRTSGGADEQFF.